The 26 T cell receptor beta chains reported below all come from one sample, sequenced in a study of read filtering for tumor transcriptome and immune sequencing. This library used roughly 430 ng RNA and molecular barcoded adaptors spanning alpha/delta and beta/gamma chains. From the reads, TCRdb called clonotypes with MiXCR, one entry per CDR3 protein. Here the sample spans 100,000 to 150,000 distinct CDR3 sequences, 10% to 15% being singletons. The sequenced material came from a population of CD138-negative cells sorted from bone marrow. Receptors were obtained from a donor aged 40 or over with multiple myeloma.

This clonotype has ten or more counts. The chain employs TRBV20-1 and TRBJ2-1; 14 nucleotides match TRBD2. This CDR3 has 15 residues. Trimming cost V 6 bases and J 7 bases; bases outside gene matches: 8. Germline V lookup: CDR1 DFQATT, CDR2 SNEGSKA (reference sequence). CDR3: CSAAPGLAGDNEQFF. In DNA form, the CDR3 reads TGCAGTGCAGCCCCGGGACTAGCGGGAGATAATGAGCAGTTCTTC.

Worth noting for this clonotype: With a much larger clone just one base away, this may be a read error. The chain joins TRBV19 to TRBJ2-1; 7 bases align to TRBD2. The V gene's germline CDR1 is LNHDA and CDR2 SQIVND (reference sequence). V trimming: 3 bases; J trimming: 6 bases; junction bases outside the gene matches: 5. CDR3 size: 14 residues. The CDR3 loop is CASSMTSRANEQFF. The CDR3 nucleotides read TGTGCCAGTAGTATGACTAGCAGGGCCAATGAGCAGTTCTTC. Using reference TRBV19 and TRBJ2-1 for the parts outside the CDR3, the full variable domain is DGGITQSPKYLFRKEGQNVTLSCEQNLNHDAMYWYRQDPGQGLRLIYYSQIVNDFQKGDIAEGYSVSREKKESFPLTVTSAQKNPTAFYLCASSMTSRANEQFFGPGTRLTVL.

This clonotype was detected many times. The gene calls are TRBV20-1 and TRBJ2-5, with 11 bases fitting TRBD2. Germline V lookup: CDR1 DFQATT, CDR2 SNEGSKA (reference sequence). V gave up 6 bases and J gave up 4 bases; unmatched junction bases: 13. CDR3 length equals 16 residues. The CDR3 sequence: CSALHPLAGGGETQYF. CDR3 bases: TGCAGTGCCCTCCACCCCCTAGCGGGAGGTGGAGAGACCCAGTACTTC.

This clonotype was counted a few times. The chain uses TRBV7-2 and TRBJ2-7; D is undetermined. CDR3 size: 12 residues. Germline assignment: CDR1 SGHTA and CDR2 FQGNSA. Trimming took 5 bases from V and 9 from J, leaving 14 bases between them. CDR3: CASSPGALRQYF. The CDR3 DNA reads as TGTGCCAGCAGCCCCGGTGCTCTAAGGCAGTACTTC.

This clonotype was seen more than once but under ten times. V is TRBV5-6 and J is TRBJ2-2; D ambiguous. CDR3 size: 14 residues. The germline V and J ends were trimmed by 6 bases and 4 bases, with 13 bases remaining between them. CDR1 and CDR2 from the germline V gene are SGHDT and YYEEEE. CDR3 nucleotide sequence: TGTGCCAGCACCCTTGACCCCGCCACCGGGGAGCTGTTTTTT. Its protein is CASTLDPATGELFF. Supplemented by reference TRBV5-6 and TRBJ2-2, the full variable domain reads DAGVTQSPTHLIKTRGQQVTLRCSPKSGHDTVSWYQQALGQGPQFIFQYYEEEERQRGNFPDRFSGHQFPNYSSELNVNALLLGDSALYLCASTLDPATGELFFGEGSRLTVL.

This clonotype was recorded a few times. The chain has TRBV10-3 and TRBJ2-3, with a tentative D call TRBD1 (6 bases). Germline V CDR1 and CDR2: ENHRY, SYGVKD. The germline V and J ends were trimmed by 6 bases and 7 bases, with 20 bases remaining between them. The CDR3 loop spans 15 amino acids. CDR3 coding DNA: TGTGCCATCAGCCCGGGGACAAGGGGTTCGAATACGCAGTATTTT. Translated: CAISPGTRGSNTQYF.

This clonotype appeared a few times. The chain couples TRBV5-1 to TRBJ1-1; D gene ambiguous. V lost 0 bases and J lost 1, with 10 bases in between. Germline lookup yields CDR1 SGHRS and CDR2 YFSETQ. This CDR3 region has 15 residues. The CDR3 spells CASSLGAQANTEAFF. The CDR3 bases are TGCGCCAGCAGCTTGGGAGCCCAGGCGAACACTGAAGCTTTCTTT. Together with reference TRBV5-1 and TRBJ1-1, the CDR3 gives the full variable domain: KAGVTQTPRYLIKTRGQQVTLSCSPISGHRSVSWYQQTPGQGLQFLFEYFSETQRNKGNFPGRFSGRQFSNSRSEMNVSTLELGDSALYLCASSLGAQANTEAFFGQGTRLTVV.

This clonotype has a count of ten or more. CDR3: CASSKAGDRSPTDTQYF. CDR3 in DNA: TGTGCCAGCAGCAAAGCCGGGGACAGGTCTCCCACAGATACGCAGTATTTT. The chain carries TRBV21-1 and TRBJ2-3; the tabulated D call, TRBD1, remains unverified against the DNA. TRBV21-1 is a known pseudogene. CDR3 size: 17 residues.

This clonotype was picked up many times. The chain employs TRBV5-1 and TRBJ2-2, with D maybe TRBD1 (6 bases). CDR1 and CDR2 from the germline V gene are SGHRS and YFSETQ. The CDR3 is 15 residues long. Trimming stripped 4 bases from V and 1 base from J, with 11 bases between. CDR3 sequence reads: CASSRDMWNTGELFF. CDR3 coding DNA: TGCGCCAGCAGCCGGGACATGTGGAACACCGGGGAGCTGTTTTTT.

This clonotype has a count of ten or more. For the CDR3, the DNA is TGTGCCATCGGACTGGTTCCGAATGAGCAGTTCTTC. Protein sequence: CAIGLVPNEQFF. The rearrangement joins TRBV10-3 to TRBJ2-1; TRBD2 might be the D (5 bases). This CDR3 has 12 amino acids. V was clipped by 8 bases and J by 7 bases, with 12 bases between them. In germline, CDR1 is ENHRY, CDR2 SYGVKD.

This clonotype has at least ten counts. J is TRBJ2-7 and V is TRBV29-1; TRBD1 matches 8 bases. Germline CDR1 is SQVTM and CDR2 is ANQGSEA. The CDR3 spans 13 residues. The trim removed 4 bases at V and 0 bases at J, leaving 2 bases unmatched. CDR3 in DNA: TGCAGCGTTGTTGGACAGGGCTCCTACGAGCAGTACTTC. Protein: CSVVGQGSYEQYF.

This clonotype was recorded many times. The V call is TRBV7-2, the J call TRBJ2-3; 9 bases match TRBD2. The CDR3 runs to 18 residues. Germline V gives CDR1 SGHTA, CDR2 FQGNSA. V was clipped by 5 bases and J by 3 bases; unmatched bases: 15. Here the CDR3 reads CASSNYPLAGVRTDTQYF. CDR3 coding DNA: TGTGCCAGCAGCAACTACCCCTTAGCGGGGGTAAGGACAGATACGCAGTATTTT.

J is TRBJ2-5 and V is TRBV7-3, with D possibly being TRBD2 (6 bases). Germline CDR1 is SGHTA and CDR2 is FQGTGA. The CDR3 has 18 residues. V lost 5 bases and J lost 7, with 29 bases in between. CDR3 protein: CASSQSAPGTCRWGTQYF. The DNA for the CDR3 is TGTGCCAGCAGCCAATCCGCCCCCGGGACTTGTCGGTGGGGGACCCAGTACTTC.

This clonotype has at least ten counts. The chain joins TRBV28 to TRBJ1-1; D remains unclear. Germline-derived CDR1 and CDR2 are MDHEN and SYDVKM. The CDR3 has 13 amino acids. V lost 5 bases, J lost 0 bases, and 7 bases lay in between. The CDR3 DNA reads TGTGCCAGCAGTGGACCATTGAACACTGAAGCTTTCTTT. It translates to CASSGPLNTEAFF.

This clonotype has at least ten counts. The CDR3 nucleotides are TGTGCCAGCAGTTTAGATTCGACATATCAGCCCCAGCATTTT. It translates to CASSLDSTYQPQHF. The chain combines TRBV12-3 or TRBV12-4 with TRBJ1-5, with unresolved D. The V end lost 1 base, the J end lost 5 bases, and 9 bases lay between the germline ends. The length of the CDR3 is 14 residues.

This clonotype was counted only a few times. A much larger clonotype is one base distant, so this may be a read error. This chain's CDR3 is CASSLGSGAGVHNYGYTF. CDR3 DNA: TGCGCCAGCAGCTTGGGTTCGGGGGCAGGGGTCCATAACTATGGCTACACCTTC. The J gene is TRBJ1-2, the V gene TRBV5-1, with a weak D call TRBD1 (6 bases). Germline V gene data show CDR1 as SGHRS and CDR2 as YFSETQ. The V end was cut by 0 bases, the J end by 1 base, with 19 bases between. The CDR3 is 18 residues long. Together with reference TRBV5-1 and TRBJ1-2, the CDR3 gives the full variable domain: KAGVTQTPRYLIKTRGQQVTLSCSPISGHRSVSWYQQTPGQGLQFLFEYFSETQRNKGNFPGRFSGRQFSNSRSEMNVSTLELGDSALYLCASSLGSGAGVHNYGYTFGSGTRLTVV.

This clonotype was recorded a few times. The chain has TRBV20-1 and TRBJ2-1; 7 bases line up with TRBD2. Germline CDR1 DFQATT, CDR2 SNEGSKA (reference sequence). The CDR3 contains 18 residues. The junction had 15 bases not matched to a gene; V was cut back by 3 bases and J by 1 base. The CDR3: CSASVDTGGDGSYNEQFF. The CDR3 DNA is TGCAGTGCTAGTGTCGATACGGGGGGAGATGGGTCCTACAATGAGCAGTTCTTC.

This clonotype was detected many times. CDR3 residues: CASSSGIGSYNSPLHF. CDR3 DNA: TGTGCCAGCAGCTCCGGCATAGGCTCCTATAATTCACCCCTCCACTTT. The V gene is TRBV13, the J gene TRBJ1-6, with D uncertain. Germline lookup yields CDR1 PRHDT and CDR2 FYEKMQ (reference sequence). V was trimmed by 4 bases and J by 0 bases, leaving 10 bases between them. This CDR3 has 16 residues.

This clonotype came up many times. V gene TRBV20-1 combines with J gene TRBJ2-1; perhaps D is TRBD1 or TRBD2 (5 bases each). The V gene lost 6 bases and the J gene lost 10 bases, with 28 bases spanning the gap. This CDR3 has 16 residues. The V gene's germline CDR1 is DFQATT and CDR2 SNEGSKA (reference sequence). The CDR3 bases are TGCAGTGCCCCAACCGCGGGTAGGGGCCCCATTGGGGAGCAGTTCTTC. This encodes CSAPTAGRGPIGEQFF.

This clonotype was seen repeatedly, ten times or more. The chain has TRBV2 and TRBJ2-1, with D tentatively TRBD1 (5 bases). Trimming removed 8 bases from V and 2 bases from J, with 10 bases in between. Germline assignment: CDR1 SNHLY and CDR2 FYNNEI. The CDR3 is 13 residues long. In nucleotides, the CDR3 is TGTGCCAGCGCTACCAGGGCCTACAATGAGCAGTTCTTC. It codes for CASATRAYNEQFF.

This clonotype was detected only a few times. One base away lies a much larger clone, so this may be a sequencing read error. This chain joins TRBV5-1 and TRBJ2-7; TRBD2 matches at 8 bases. The CDR3 covers 18 residues. Unmatched junction bases numbered 16, after V lost 0 bases and J lost 5 bases. The germline V gene has CDR1 SGHRS and CDR2 YFSETQ. This chain's CDR3 is CASSLAERTSGRSDEQYF. As DNA, the CDR3 is TGCGCCAGCAGCTTGGCCGAGAGGACCAGCGGGAGAAGTGACGAGCAGTACTTC.

Here the CDR3 DNA reads TGCAGCGTAAGCAGCCTACTCAATGAGCAGTTCTTC. Protein product: CSVSSLLNEQFF. The V and J genes are TRBV29-1 and TRBJ2-1, with D unclear. V was shortened by 6 bases and J by 6 bases, with 12 bases between the two germline ends. Germline loops: CDR1 SQVTM, CDR2 ANQGSEA. The CDR3 contains 12 residues.

This clonotype was seen ten or more times. The V call is TRBV5-4, the J call TRBJ2-3; D gene unclear. The V gene's germline CDR1 is SGHNT and CDR2 YYREEE (reference sequence). CDR3 length: 14 residues. Trimming pared 3 bases from V and 0 bases from J, leaving 8 bases between. The CDR3 bases are TGTGCCAGCAGCTCTGACTCTAGCACAGATACGCAGTATTTT. Translation: CASSSDSSTDTQYF.

As for this clonotype: The conserved final phenylalanine or tryptophan is absent from the CDR3, which likely points to a read error. V is TRBV7-8 and J is TRBJ2-5, with TRBD1 as a possible D gene (6 bases). This CDR3 has 14 amino acids. Looked up from germline, CDR1 is SGHVS and CDR2 is FQNEAQ. V was cut by 4 bases and J by 5 bases, with 14 bases left in between. CDR3 loop: CASSSTGLGETQYL. DNA of the CDR3: TGTGCCAGCAGCTCAACAGGGCTGGGTGAGACCCAGTACCTC.

The chain is built from TRBV7-2 and TRBJ2-5; D unclear. Germline V gene sequence: CDR1 SGHTA, CDR2 FQGNSA. The CDR3 is 12 amino acids. The V end was cut by 5 bases, the J end by 6 bases, with 10 bases between. The DNA for the CDR3 is TGTGCCAGCAGCCAGTCAAGGAAGACCCAGTACTTC. Protein product: CASSQSRKTQYF.

This clonotype was recorded at least ten times. This chain joins TRBV7-3 and TRBJ2-1; the D gene is possibly TRBD2 (6 bases). Germline assignment: CDR1 SGHTA and CDR2 FQGTGA. Trimming removed 4 bases at V and 4 bases at J, with 8 bases between. The CDR3 is made up of 13 amino acids. The CDR3 coding sequence is TGTGCCAGCAGCTCGGGGGTATACAATGAGCAGTTCTTC. This codes for CASSSGVYNEQFF.